The 3 T cell receptor beta chains below were found in one sample sequenced in a study of cytomegalovirus exposure and HLA in healthy donors. The PCR ran on 60 Vbeta and 13 Jbeta primers. Generated by immunoSEQ multiplex PCR, the TCRdb table keeps only in-frame clones and is missing some. Of about 210,000 clones detected, 82% appear once; the ten largest clones hold nearly 6%. The sequenced material came from PBMCs. These receptor sequences come from a man aged 35-49 years in good health and CMV-seropositive.

CDR3 bases: TGCGCCAGCAGCTTGGACAGGGGGAACAATGAGCAGTTCTTC. This sequence encodes CASSLDRGNNEQFF. This chain links TRBV5-1 with TRBJ2-1; TRBD1 matches 8 bases. Per the germline V gene, CDR1 is SGHRS and CDR2 is YFSETQ. The CDR3 runs 14 residues. After removal of 0 bases from V and 5 bases from J, the junction contained 1 base not matched to a gene.

The CDR3 bases are TGTGCCAGCAGTCCACAGGGAAACCGTGTGAATGAGCAGTTCTTC. Its translation: CASSPQGNRVNEQFF. The V gene is TRBV2, the J gene TRBJ2-1, with D perhaps matching TRBD1 (6 bases). Trimming removed 5 bases at V and 7 bases at J, with 18 bases between. Germline V lookup: CDR1 SNHLY, CDR2 FYNNEI. The CDR3 is made up of 15 amino acids.

Note on this clone: Other DNA sequences from this sample encode an identical CDR3 as well. The V gene is TRBV20-1, the J gene TRBJ2-7; D call uncertain. The germline V and J ends were trimmed by 2 bases and 3 bases, with 5 bases remaining between them. Germline V lookup: CDR1 DFQATT, CDR2 SNEGSKA (reference sequence). This CDR3 contains 11 residues. Written as DNA, the CDR3 is TGCAGTGCTAGAAGAGGCTACGAGCAGTACTTC. It specifies CSARRGYEQYF.